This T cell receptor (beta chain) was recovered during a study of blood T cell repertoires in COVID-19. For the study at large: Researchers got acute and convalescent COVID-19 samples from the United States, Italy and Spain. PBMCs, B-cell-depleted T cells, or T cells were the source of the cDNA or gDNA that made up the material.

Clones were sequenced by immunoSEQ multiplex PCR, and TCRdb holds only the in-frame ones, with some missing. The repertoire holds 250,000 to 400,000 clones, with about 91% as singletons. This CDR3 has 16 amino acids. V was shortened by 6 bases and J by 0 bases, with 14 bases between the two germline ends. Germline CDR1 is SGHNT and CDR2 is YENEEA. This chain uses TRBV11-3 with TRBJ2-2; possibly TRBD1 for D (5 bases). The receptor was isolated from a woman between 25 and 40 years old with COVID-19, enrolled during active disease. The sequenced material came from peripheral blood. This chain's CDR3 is CASRPVTAANTGELFF. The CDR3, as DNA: TGTGCCAGCAGACCCGTGACAGCAGCGAACACCGGGGAGCTGTTTTTT.